A single sample is the source of the 20 T cell receptor beta chains below, sequenced in a study of vaccination effects on CD4 cells after COVID-19. Antigen-specific CD4+ T cells were expanded (with viral peptide pools) by the ViraFEST assay ahead of sequencing. Subsequent to a culture period of about nine days, CD4+ T cells were isolated. Testing of the vaccine recipients showed negative nucleocapsid antibodies and no prior SARS-CoV-2 infection. These receptors are not linked to any known antigen. TCRdb's table, derived via immunoSEQ multiplex PCR, lists solely in-frame clones and lacks some. This sample carries some 41,000 clones, 66% of them seen once, and the ten largest clones take 14% to 15%. The material was CD4+ T cells from PBMCs cultured with HCoV-OC43 spike peptides, obtained before COVID-19 vaccination. Subset in this sample: HCoV-OC43 spike overlapping peptide pool stimulation. These receptors were obtained from a human donor who received a COVID-19 vaccine.

Only a few counts were recorded for this clone. This chain uses TRBV3-1 (or the pseudogene TRBV3-2) with TRBJ1-6; 7 bases are shared with TRBD1. The CDR3 totals 14 residues. The germline CDR1 and CDR2 sequences are LGHDT and YNNKEL (reference sequence). Trimming took 4 bases from V and 5 from J; bases not matched to a gene: 2. The CDR3 region has the DNA TGTGCCAGCAGCCTACAGGGGAATAATTCACCCCTCCACTTT. Translated: CASSLQGNNSPLHF.

This clone was observed a handful of times. The chain recombines TRBV7-9 with TRBJ1-1, with D unresolved. Germline V lookup: CDR1 SEHNR, CDR2 FQNEAQ (reference sequence). This CDR3 has 13 residues. Trimming removed 7 bases from V and 1 base from J, with 10 bases in between. The CDR3 sequence: CASIRGGNTEAFF. The DNA for the CDR3 is TGTGCCAGCATAAGAGGAGGGAACACTGAAGCTTTCTTT.

This clone was observed a few times. The chain uses TRBV2 and TRBJ1-4; D gene ambiguous. The V gene's germline CDR1 is SNHLY and CDR2 FYNNEI. The length of the CDR3 is 15 residues. V gave up 8 bases and J gave up 3 bases, with 16 bases separating them. The CDR3 DNA is TGTGCCAGCCATGATATTGCGTGGGCTAATGAAAAACTGTTTTTT. Translation: CASHDIAWANEKLFF.

This clone appeared a few times. The chain employs TRBV16 and TRBJ1-2; D is unresolved. Per germline, CDR1 KGHSY and CDR2 FQNENV. V was cut by 4 bases and J by 8 bases, with 17 bases left in between. The CDR3 sequence is 14 residues long. CDR3 region: CASSLNSGTEGYTF. The CDR3, as DNA: TGTGCCAGCAGCCTCAATTCGGGCACAGAAGGCTACACCTTC.

Only a few counts were recorded for this clone. J is TRBJ1-2 and V is TRBV2, with 9 bases matching TRBD1. The CDR3 extends over 15 amino acids. Germline V gene sequence: CDR1 SNHLY, CDR2 FYNNEI. The J segment lost 7 bases and the V segment lost 4 bases, leaving 10 bases of the junction unmatched. In DNA form, the CDR3 reads TGTGCCAGCAGTGCGGGACAGGGTTTTTTGGGTGGCTACACCTTC. Translation gives CASSAGQGFLGGYTF.

The chain uses TRBV3-1 (or the pseudogene TRBV3-2) and TRBJ1-1, with a tentative D call TRBD1 (6 bases). The CDR3 runs to 13 residues. Trimming removed 5 bases at V and 2 bases at J, with 9 bases between. Germline V CDR1 and CDR2: LGHDT, YNNKEL (reference sequence). The CDR3 reads CASSVQGNTEAFF. CDR3 nucleotides: TGTGCCAGCAGCGTACAGGGAAACACTGAAGCTTTCTTT.

The V gene is TRBV5-1, the J gene TRBJ2-3; either TRBD1 or TRBD2 may supply D (5 bases each). Germline values: CDR1 SGHRS, CDR2 YFSETQ. The CDR3 loop spans 15 amino acids. The V end was cut by 4 bases, the J end by 0 bases, with 12 bases between. The CDR3 reads CASSPVGGSTDTQYF. The CDR3 region has the DNA TGCGCCAGCAGCCCTGTTGGGGGTAGCACAGATACGCAGTATTTT.

V is TRBV2 and J is TRBJ2-2; possibly TRBD2 for D (7 bases). The CDR3 has 16 amino acids. V lost 5 bases and J lost 0, with 13 bases in between. Germline V gives CDR1 SNHLY, CDR2 FYNNEI. CDR3 sequence reads: CASSIRGGANTGELFF. Here the CDR3 DNA reads TGTGCCAGCAGTATTAGGGGGGGGGCGAACACCGGGGAGCTGTTTTTT.

The genes are TRBV7-8 and TRBJ2-1; 7 bases are shared with TRBD2. CDR3 length equals 16 residues. The V gene end was trimmed by 5 bases and the J gene end by 4 bases; junction bases not matched to a gene: 11. Germline CDR1 and CDR2: SGHVS and FQNEAQ. DNA for the CDR3: TGTGCCAGCAGCACGATGAGCGGGATCAGGTACAATGAGCAGTTCTTC. Residues: CASSTMSGIRYNEQFF.

The chain couples TRBV25-1 to TRBJ1-1; the D is unclear. The V end lost 4 bases, the J end lost 10 bases, and 22 bases lay between the germline ends. The CDR3 loop spans 15 amino acids. The germline V gene has CDR1 MGHDK and CDR2 SYGVNS. CDR3 in amino acids: CASSARTGRRVGAFF. DNA for the CDR3: TGTGCCAGCAGTGCAAGGACCGGTAGACGGGTAGGAGCTTTCTTT.

The J gene is TRBJ1-5, the V gene TRBV19; 8 bases fit TRBD1. J was trimmed by 4 bases and V by 0 bases; bases with no gene match: 14. The CDR3 totals 19 residues. From germline, CDR1 is LNHDA and CDR2 SQIVND (reference sequence). CDR3 protein: CASSIDMRDRPGRNQPQHF. As DNA, the CDR3 is TGTGCCAGTAGTATAGATATGAGGGACAGGCCGGGACGTAATCAGCCCCAGCATTTT. Full variable domain (outside the CDR3, taken from reference TRBV19 and TRBJ1-5): DGGITQSPKYLFRKEGQNVTLSCEQNLNHDAMYWYRQDPGQGLRLIYYSQIVNDFQKGDIAEGYSVSREKKESFPLTVTSAQKNPTAFYLCASSIDMRDRPGRNQPQHFGDGTRLSIL.

This chain uses TRBV6-1 with TRBJ2-7; the match to TRBD2 covers 15 bases. The germline V gene encodes CDR1 MNHNS and CDR2 SASEGT. This CDR3 spans 16 amino acids. The V and J ends lost 0 bases and 4 bases, in that order; junction bases with no gene match: 1. Written as DNA, the CDR3 is TGTGCCAGCAGTGAAGCCGGGACTAGCGGGGGGTACGAGCAGTACTTC. Translated, it gives CASSEAGTSGGYEQYF.

The chain recombines TRBV10-3 with TRBJ1-4, with 7 bases that match TRBD1. V dropped 2 bases and J dropped 4; count of bases not matched to a gene: 7. Germline V lookup: CDR1 ENHRY, CDR2 SYGVKD. The CDR3 has 16 residues. For the CDR3, the DNA is TGTGCCATCAGTGAGACCTCCGGGACAGTTAATGAAAAACTGTTTTTT. Amino acids: CAISETSGTVNEKLFF.

This rearrangement joins TRBV3-1 (or the pseudogene TRBV3-2) to TRBJ1-3; TRBD1 matches 7 bases. Germline V lookup: CDR1 LGHDT, CDR2 YNNKEL (reference sequence). The CDR3 has 14 amino acids. Trimming cost V 0 bases and J 4 bases; bases outside gene matches: 0. CDR3 DNA: TGTGCCAGCAGCCAAGAGGACAGGGGAAACACCATATATTTT. Residues: CASSQEDRGNTIYF.

This clone turned up a few times. The chain has TRBV6-5 and TRBJ1-2, with no clear D. The germline gives CDR1 MNHEY, CDR2 SVGAGI. The CDR3 loop spans 12 amino acids. Deletions cut 7 bases from V and 4 bases from J, with 10 bases between. The CDR3 is CASMGRTYGYTF. Here the CDR3 DNA reads TGTGCCAGCATGGGTAGGACCTATGGCTACACCTTC.

The V and J genes are TRBV5-1 and TRBJ1-2, with 9 bases that match TRBD1. Trimming took 4 bases from V and 7 from J; bases not matched to a gene: 8. Germline CDR1 SGHRS, CDR2 YFSETQ. The CDR3 covers 14 residues. CDR3 in DNA: TGCGCCAGCAGCCCTGGGGACAGGGCACCTGGCTACACCTTC. Its translation: CASSPGDRAPGYTF.

On this clone itself: Other DNA sequences of this sample code for an identical CDR3. The rearrangement joins TRBV4-1 to TRBJ2-5, with D possibly matching TRBD1 (6 bases). The CDR3 spans 15 residues. V dropped 4 bases and J dropped 5 bases, with 17 bases sitting between them. CDR1 and CDR2 (germline): MGHRA, YSYEKL. The CDR3 coding sequence is TGCGCCAGCAGCCCTGAGGACAGCCCTCGGGAGACCCAGTACTTC. Its translation: CASSPEDSPRETQYF.

This clone was observed a handful of times. This chain uses TRBV2 with TRBJ1-1; 9 positions agree with TRBD1. V lost 8 bases to trimming and J lost 4 bases; unmatched junction nucleotides: 8. The CDR3 totals 14 residues. Germline CDR1 SNHLY, CDR2 FYNNEI. CDR3 in DNA: TGTGCCAGCGGACCTCGACAGGGGGGCACTGAAGCTTTCTTT. Translated, it gives CASGPRQGGTEAFF.

The chain links TRBV6-2 or TRBV6-3 to TRBJ2-7; TRBD1 might be the D (7 bases). Germline V gene data show CDR1 as MNHEY and CDR2 as SVGEGT. The ends were cut back, 0 bases at V and 2 bases at J, with 20 bases in the middle. This CDR3 has 18 amino acids. The CDR3 loop is CASSYSTAGTASAYEQYF. CDR3 nucleotide sequence: TGTGCCAGCAGTTACTCGACGGCGGGGACAGCCTCTGCCTACGAGCAGTACTTC.

The rearrangement uses TRBV6-4 and TRBJ2-2; D perhaps matches TRBD1 (5 bases). Germline V CDR1 and CDR2: MRHNA, SNTAGT. The CDR3 runs 14 residues. The V end was cut by 3 bases, the J end by 3 bases, with 8 bases between. CDR3 nucleotide sequence: TGTGCCAGCAGTGAAATAGGGGACACCGGGGAGCTGTTTTTT. Translating it yields CASSEIGDTGELFF.